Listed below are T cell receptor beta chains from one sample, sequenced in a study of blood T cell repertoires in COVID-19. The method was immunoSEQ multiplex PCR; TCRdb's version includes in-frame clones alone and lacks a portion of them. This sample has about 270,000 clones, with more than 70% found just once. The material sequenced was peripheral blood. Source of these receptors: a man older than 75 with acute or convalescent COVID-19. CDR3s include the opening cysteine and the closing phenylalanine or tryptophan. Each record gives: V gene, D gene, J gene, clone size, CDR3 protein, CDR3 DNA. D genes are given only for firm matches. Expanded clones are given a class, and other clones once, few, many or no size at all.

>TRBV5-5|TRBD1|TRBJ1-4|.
CASSLGQGSYEKLFF
TGTGCCAGCAGCTTGGGACAGGGGAGTTATGAAAAACTGTTTTTT
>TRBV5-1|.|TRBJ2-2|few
CASSETGLRTGELFF
TGCGCCAGCAGCGAAACAGGGTTGAGAACCGGGGAGCTGTTTTTT
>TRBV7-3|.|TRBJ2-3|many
CASSPDYSTDTQYF
TGTGCCAGCAGCCCAGACTATTCCACAGATACGCAGTATTTT
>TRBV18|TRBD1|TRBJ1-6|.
CASSPGQGDSPLHF
TGTGCCAGCTCACCGGGACAGGGTGATTCACCCCTCCACTTT
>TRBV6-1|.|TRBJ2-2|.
CASSVYVWRGRDTGELFF
TGTGCCAGCAGTGTTTATGTCTGGAGGGGGCGCGACACCGGGGAGCTGTTTTTT
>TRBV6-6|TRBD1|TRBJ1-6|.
CASSARGQQNSPLHF
TGTGCCAGCAGTGCCCGGGGACAGCAAAATTCACCCCTCCACTTT
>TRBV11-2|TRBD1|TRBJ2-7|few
CASSPRGQSFQYF
TGTGCCAGCAGCCCCAGGGGACAGTCATTTCAGTACTTC
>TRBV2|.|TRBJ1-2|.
CASSESLLYGYTF
TGTGCCAGCAGTGAGTCCCTCCTCTATGGCTACACCTTC
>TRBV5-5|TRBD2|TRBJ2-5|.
CASSHPGGQETQYF
TGTGCCAGCAGCCACCCGGGGGGACAAGAGACCCAGTACTTC
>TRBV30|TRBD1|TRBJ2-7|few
CAWSVGGQGAREQYF
TGTGCCTGGAGTGTAGGGGGACAGGGGGCGAGGGAGCAGTACTTC
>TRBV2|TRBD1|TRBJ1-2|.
CASRAGTGVGYGYTF
TGTGCCAGCAGAGCCGGGACAGGGGTTGGCTATGGCTACACCTTC
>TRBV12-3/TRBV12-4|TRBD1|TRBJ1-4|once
CASSFGQGGKLFF
TGTGCCAGCAGTTTCGGACAGGGGGGAAAACTGTTTTTT
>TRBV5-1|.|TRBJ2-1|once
CASSVTGYTEQFF
TGCGCCAGCAGCGTCACAGGGTACACTGAGCAGTTCTTC
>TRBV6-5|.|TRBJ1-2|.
CASSYRGSGYTF
TGTGCCAGCAGTTACCGTGGTAGTGGCTACACCTTC
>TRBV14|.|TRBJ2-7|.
CASSQGASEYYEQYF
TGTGCCAGCAGCCAAGGGGCTAGCGAATACTACGAGCAGTACTTC
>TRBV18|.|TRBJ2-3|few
CASSPISGPDTQYF
TGTGCCAGCTCACCCATTTCAGGGCCAGATACGCAGTATTTT
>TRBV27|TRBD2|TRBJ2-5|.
CASSFKSGRTETQYF
TGTGCCAGCAGTTTCAAAAGCGGGAGGACTGAGACCCAGTACTTC
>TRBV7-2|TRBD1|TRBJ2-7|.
CASSSPGQYEQYF
TGTGCCAGCAGCTCCCCGGGACAGTACGAGCAGTACTTC
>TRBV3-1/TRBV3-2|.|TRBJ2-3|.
CASSQDLRGLTDTQYF
TGTGCCAGCAGCCAAGATCTGCGGGGGCTGACAGATACGCAGTATTTT
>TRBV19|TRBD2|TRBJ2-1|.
CASSIDSGGAGYNEQFF
TGTGCCAGTAGTATAGATAGCGGGGGGGCCGGCTACAATGAGCAGTTCTTC
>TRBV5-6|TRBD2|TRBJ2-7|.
CASSLGASGTPSYEQYF
TGTGCCAGCAGCTTGGGGGCTAGCGGGACCCCAAGCTACGAGCAGTACTTC
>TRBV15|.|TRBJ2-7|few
CATSREVSVLEQYF
TGTGCCACCAGCAGAGAGGTGAGCGTTTTAGAGCAGTACTTC
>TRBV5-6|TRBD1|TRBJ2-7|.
CASSFTGGSEQYF
TGTGCCAGCAGCTTTACAGGGGGCAGCGAGCAGTACTTC
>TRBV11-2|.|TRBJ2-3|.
CASSSQGGYSTDTQYF
TGTGCCAGCAGCTCACAGGGAGGGTATAGCACAGATACGCAGTATTTT
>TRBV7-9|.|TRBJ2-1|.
CASSLEWGDRFF
TGTGCCAGCAGCTTAGAATGGGGGGATCGGTTCTTC
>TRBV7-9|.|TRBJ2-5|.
CASSEGTRAGSWETQYF
TGTGCCAGCAGTGAGGGCACTCGGGCGGGAAGTTGGGAGACCCAGTACTTC
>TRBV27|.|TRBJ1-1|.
CASSMGLALNTEAFF
TGTGCCAGCAGTATGGGCCTAGCACTGAACACTGAAGCTTTCTTT
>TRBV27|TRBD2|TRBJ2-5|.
CASSFDGLAGGQETQYF
TGTGCCAGCAGTTTCGACGGACTAGCGGGAGGTCAAGAGACCCAGTACTTC
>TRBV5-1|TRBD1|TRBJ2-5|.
CASSLGDRGKETQYF
TGCGCCAGCAGCCTTGGAGACAGGGGGAAAGAGACCCAGTACTTC
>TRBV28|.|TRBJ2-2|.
CASSLSSAPNTGELFF
TGTGCCAGCAGTTTGAGTAGCGCCCCGAACACCGGGGAGCTGTTTTTT
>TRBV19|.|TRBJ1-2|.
CASTPARGWDGYTF
TGTGCCAGTACCCCTGCACGAGGCTGGGATGGCTACACCTTC
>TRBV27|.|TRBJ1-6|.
CASSLWLDNSPLHF
TGTGCCAGCAGTTTATGGCTGGATAATTCACCCCTCCACTTT
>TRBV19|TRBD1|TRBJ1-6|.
CASRTTQGVVSPLHF
TGTGCCAGTAGGACAACCCAGGGGGTAGTATCACCCCTCCACTTT
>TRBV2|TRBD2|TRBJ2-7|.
CASSDHVGGRGAYEQYF
TGTGCCAGCAGTGATCATGTGGGCGGGAGGGGGGCCTACGAGCAGTACTTC
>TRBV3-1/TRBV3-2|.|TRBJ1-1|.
CASSQDVRVNTEAFF
TGTGCCAGCAGCCAAGACGTCAGGGTGAACACTGAAGCTTTCTTT
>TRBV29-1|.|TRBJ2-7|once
CSVDQSPFPLWQVGPYEQYF
TGCAGCGTTGACCAATCCCCGTTTCCGCTCTGGCAGGTGGGGCCATACGAGCAGTACTTC
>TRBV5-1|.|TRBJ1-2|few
CASSLLGDLHNGYTF
TGCGCCAGCAGCTTGTTGGGAGATTTACACAACGGCTACACCTTC
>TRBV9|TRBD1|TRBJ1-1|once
CASSFGTGVTEAFF
TGTGCCAGCAGCTTTGGGACAGGGGTAACTGAAGCTTTCTTT
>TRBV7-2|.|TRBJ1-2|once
CASSPTPGNYGYTF
TGTGCCAGCAGCCCAACACCGGGTAACTATGGCTACACCTTC
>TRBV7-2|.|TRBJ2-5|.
CASSPEGTAGRETQYF
TGTGCCAGCAGCCCCGAGGGGACTGCGGGAAGAGAGACCCAGTACTTC
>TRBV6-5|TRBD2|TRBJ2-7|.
CASSGGTSGSYEQYF
TGTGCCAGCAGCGGGGGGACTAGCGGATCGTACGAGCAGTACTTC
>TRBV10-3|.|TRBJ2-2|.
CAISDGQYTGELFF
TGTGCCATCAGTGACGGACAGTACACCGGGGAGCTGTTTTTT
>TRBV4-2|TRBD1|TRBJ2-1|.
CASSQDWTGTYNEQFF
TGTGCCAGCAGCCAAGATTGGACAGGAACATACAATGAGCAGTTCTTC
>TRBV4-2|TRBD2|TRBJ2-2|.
CASSQASGNTGELFF
TGTGCCAGCAGCCAAGCTAGCGGGAACACCGGGGAGCTGTTTTTT
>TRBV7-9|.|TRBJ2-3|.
CASSLEHDTQYF
TGTGCCAGCAGCTTAGAGCACGATACGCAGTATTTT
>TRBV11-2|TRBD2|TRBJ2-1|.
CASSLSRLAGAYNEQFF
TGTGCCAGCAGCTTATCTAGACTAGCGGGGGCCTACAATGAGCAGTTCTTC
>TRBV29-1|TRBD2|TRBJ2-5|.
CSVGQLAGETQYF
TGCAGCGTGGGACAACTAGCGGGCGAGACCCAGTACTTC
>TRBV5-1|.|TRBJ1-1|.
CASSLTEHTEAFF
TGCGCCAGCAGCTTAACAGAGCACACTGAAGCTTTCTTT
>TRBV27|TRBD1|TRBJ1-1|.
CASRSFGGQLVWNTEAFF
TGTGCCAGCAGGAGTTTTGGGGGACAGTTAGTTTGGAACACTGAAGCTTTCTTT
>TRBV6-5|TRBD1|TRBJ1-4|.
CASRGDRGNEKLFF
TGTGCCAGCAGGGGGGACAGGGGGAATGAAAAACTGTTTTTT
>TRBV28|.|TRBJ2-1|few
CASSLQYNEQFF
TGTGCCAGCAGTTTACAGTACAATGAGCAGTTCTTC
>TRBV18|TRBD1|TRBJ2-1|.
CASSPGTVEQFF
TGTGCCAGCTCACCAGGGACAGTTGAGCAGTTCTTC
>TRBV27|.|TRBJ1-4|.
CASSLRMDILKGGNEKLFF
TGTGCCAGCAGTTTAAGGATGGACATTTTGAAGGGGGGGAATGAAAAACTGTTTTTT
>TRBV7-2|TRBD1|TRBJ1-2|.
CASSSPGSDRVSGYTF
TGTGCCAGCAGCTCTCCGGGATCCGACAGGGTGAGCGGCTACACCTTC